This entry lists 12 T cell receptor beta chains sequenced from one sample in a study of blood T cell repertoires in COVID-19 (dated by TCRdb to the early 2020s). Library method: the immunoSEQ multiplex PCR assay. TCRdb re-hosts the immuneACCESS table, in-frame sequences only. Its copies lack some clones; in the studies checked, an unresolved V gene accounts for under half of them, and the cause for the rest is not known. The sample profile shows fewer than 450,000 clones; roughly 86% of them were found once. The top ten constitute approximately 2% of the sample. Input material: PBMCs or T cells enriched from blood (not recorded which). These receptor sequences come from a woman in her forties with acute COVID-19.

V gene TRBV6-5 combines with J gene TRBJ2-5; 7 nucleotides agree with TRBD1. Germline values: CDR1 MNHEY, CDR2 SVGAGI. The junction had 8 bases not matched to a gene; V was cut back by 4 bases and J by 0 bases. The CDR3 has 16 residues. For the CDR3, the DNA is TGTGCCAGCAGTTCCCGGTTGACAGGGAACCAAGAGACCCAGTACTTC. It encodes CASSSRLTGNQETQYF.

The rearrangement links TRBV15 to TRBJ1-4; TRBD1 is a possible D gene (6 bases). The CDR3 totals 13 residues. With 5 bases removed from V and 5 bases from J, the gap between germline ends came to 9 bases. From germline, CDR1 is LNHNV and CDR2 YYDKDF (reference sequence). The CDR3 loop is CATSGGRNEKLFF. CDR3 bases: TGTGCCACCAGCGGGGGCCGAAATGAAAAACTGTTTTTT. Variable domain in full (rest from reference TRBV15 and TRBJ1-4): DAMVIQNPRYQVTQFGKPVTLSCSQTLNHNVMYWYQQKSSQAPKLLFHYYDKDFNNEADTPDNFQSRRPNTSFCFLDIRSPGLGDTAMYLCATSGGRNEKLFFGSGTQLSVL.

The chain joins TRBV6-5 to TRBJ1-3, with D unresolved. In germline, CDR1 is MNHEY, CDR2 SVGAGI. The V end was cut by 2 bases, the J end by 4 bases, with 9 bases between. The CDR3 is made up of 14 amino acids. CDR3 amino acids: CASSYAGTGNTIYF. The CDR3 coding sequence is TGTGCCAGCAGTTACGCGGGTACAGGAAACACCATATATTTT.

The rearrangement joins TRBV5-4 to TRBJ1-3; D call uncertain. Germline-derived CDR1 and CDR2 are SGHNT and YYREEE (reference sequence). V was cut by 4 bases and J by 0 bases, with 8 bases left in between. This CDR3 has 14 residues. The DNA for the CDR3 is TGTGCCAGCAGCGTTCTCTTCTCTGGAAACACCATATATTTT. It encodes CASSVLFSGNTIYF.

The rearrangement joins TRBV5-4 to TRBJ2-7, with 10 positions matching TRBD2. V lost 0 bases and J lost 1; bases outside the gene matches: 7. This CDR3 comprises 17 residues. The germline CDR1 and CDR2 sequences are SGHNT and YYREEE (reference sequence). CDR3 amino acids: CASSLEPAGGLSYEQYF. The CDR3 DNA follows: TGTGCCAGCAGCTTGGAGCCAGCGGGGGGGCTTTCCTACGAGCAGTACTTC. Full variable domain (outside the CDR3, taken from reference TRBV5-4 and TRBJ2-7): ETGVTQSPTHLIKTRGQQVTLRCSSQSGHNTVSWYQQALGQGPQFIFQYYREEENGRGNFPPRFSGLQFPNYSSELNVNALELDDSALYLCASSLEPAGGLSYEQYFGPGTRLTVT.

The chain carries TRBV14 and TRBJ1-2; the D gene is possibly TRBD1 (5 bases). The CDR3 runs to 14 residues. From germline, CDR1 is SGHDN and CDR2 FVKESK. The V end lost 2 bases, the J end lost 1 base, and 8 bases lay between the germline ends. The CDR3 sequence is CASSQLGLNYGYTF. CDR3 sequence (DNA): TGTGCCAGCAGCCAACTGGGACTTAACTATGGCTACACCTTC.

The CDR3 DNA sequence: TGTGCCAGCGGTCCCGGGACTAGTTTTTTAAATGAGCAGTTCTTC. Amino acid sequence: CASGPGTSFLNEQFF. The chain carries TRBV9 and TRBJ2-1, with 8 bases aligning to TRBD2. This CDR3 is built from 15 residues. In germline, CDR1 is SGDLS, CDR2 YYNGEE. After removal of 7 bases from V and 7 bases from J, the junction contained 13 bases not matched to a gene.

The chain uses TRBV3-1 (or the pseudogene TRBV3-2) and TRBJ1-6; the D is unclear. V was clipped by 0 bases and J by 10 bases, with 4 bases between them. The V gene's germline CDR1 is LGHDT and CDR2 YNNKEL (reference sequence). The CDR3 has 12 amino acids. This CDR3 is CASSQDYSPLHF. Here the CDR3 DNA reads TGTGCCAGCAGCCAAGACTACTCACCCCTCCACTTT.

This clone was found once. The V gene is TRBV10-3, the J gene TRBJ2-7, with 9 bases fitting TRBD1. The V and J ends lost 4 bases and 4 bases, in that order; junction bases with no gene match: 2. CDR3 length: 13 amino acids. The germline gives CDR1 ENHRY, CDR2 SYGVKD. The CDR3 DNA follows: TGTGCCATCAGTGGAGGGACAGGGTACGAGCAGTACTTC. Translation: CAISGGTGYEQYF.

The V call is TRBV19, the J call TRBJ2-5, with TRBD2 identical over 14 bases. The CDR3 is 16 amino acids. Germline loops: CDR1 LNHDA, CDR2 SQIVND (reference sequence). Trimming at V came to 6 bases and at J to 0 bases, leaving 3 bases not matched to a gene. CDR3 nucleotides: TGTGCCAGTAGCGGACTAGCGGGGGGATACCAAGAGACCCAGTACTTC. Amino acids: CASSGLAGGYQETQYF.

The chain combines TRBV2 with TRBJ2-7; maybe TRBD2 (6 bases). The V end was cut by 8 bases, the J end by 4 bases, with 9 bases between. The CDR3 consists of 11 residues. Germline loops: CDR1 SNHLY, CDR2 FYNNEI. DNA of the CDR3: TGTGCCAGCGCGGGGCGATACGAGCAGTACTTC. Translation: CASAGRYEQYF.

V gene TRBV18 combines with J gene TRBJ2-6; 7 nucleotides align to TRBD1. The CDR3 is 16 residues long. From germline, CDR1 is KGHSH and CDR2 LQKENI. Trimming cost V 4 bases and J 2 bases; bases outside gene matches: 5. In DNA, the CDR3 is TGTGCCAGCTCACGGACAGGTCTCGCTGGGGCCAACGTCCTGACTTTC. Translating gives CASSRTGLAGANVLTF.